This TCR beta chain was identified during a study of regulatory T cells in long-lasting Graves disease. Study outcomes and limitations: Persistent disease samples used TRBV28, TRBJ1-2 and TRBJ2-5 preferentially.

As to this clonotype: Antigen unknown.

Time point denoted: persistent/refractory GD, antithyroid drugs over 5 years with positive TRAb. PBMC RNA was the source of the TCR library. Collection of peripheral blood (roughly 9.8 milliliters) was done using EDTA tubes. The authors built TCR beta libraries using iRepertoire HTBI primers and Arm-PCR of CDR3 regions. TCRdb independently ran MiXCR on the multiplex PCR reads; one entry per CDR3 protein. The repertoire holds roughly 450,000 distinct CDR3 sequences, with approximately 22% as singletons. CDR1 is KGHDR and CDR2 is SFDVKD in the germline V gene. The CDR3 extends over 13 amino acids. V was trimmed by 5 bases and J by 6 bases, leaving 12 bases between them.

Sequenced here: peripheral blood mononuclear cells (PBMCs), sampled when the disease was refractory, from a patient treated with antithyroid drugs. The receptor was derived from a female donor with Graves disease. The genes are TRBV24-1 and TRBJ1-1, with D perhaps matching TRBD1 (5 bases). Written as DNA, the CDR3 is TGTGCCACCAGTGGGGGACTCGCTGCTGAAGCTTTCTTT. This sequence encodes CATSGGLAAEAFF.